One TCR beta chain is described in this entry. The data were produced by immunoSEQ multiplex PCR, yet TCRdb's version contains in-frame clones alone and is incomplete. The repertoire holds 400,000 to 500,000 clones, with about nine tenths as singletons. The sample is drawn from a study of control samples from healthy donors and cancer patients. The sample comprised PBMCs. This receptor was identified in a man between 40 and 49 years old with head and neck cancer.

Here the CDR3 reads CSVWALNYGYTF. CDR3 sequence (DNA): TGCAGCGTGTGGGCCCTCAACTATGGCTACACCTTC. The rearrangement uses TRBV29-1 and TRBJ1-2; D remains unclear. Deletions cut 6 bases from V and 2 bases from J, with 10 bases between. Germline lookup yields CDR1 SQVTM and CDR2 ANQGSEA. This CDR3 region has 12 residues. Variable domain in full (rest from reference TRBV29-1 and TRBJ1-2): SAVISQKPSRDICQRGTSLTIQCQVDSQVTMMFWYRQQPGQSLTLIATANQGSEATYESGFVIDKFPISRPNLTFSTLTVSNMSPEDSSIYLCSVWALNYGYTFGSGTRLTVV.